This TCR beta chain was observed in a study of T cell responses to AZD1222 COVID-19 vaccine. Libraries were prepared by immunoSEQ multiplex PCR; TCRdb keeps only in-frame clonotypes and omits some of them. The table shows about 96,000 clones, with 89% occurring only once. V lost 1 base to trimming and J lost 2 bases; unmatched junction nucleotides: 15. CDR1 MNHEY and CDR2 SVGEGT come from the germline V gene. The CDR3 consists of 19 residues. Sequencing was performed on peripheral blood, taken on day 0 of AZD1222 vaccination. The TCR sequence derives from an adult in good health. The chain joins TRBV6-2 or TRBV6-3 to TRBJ1-1; 8 bases fit TRBD1. CDR3 residues: CASSYLSRQGPRLNTEAFF. The DNA for the CDR3 is TGTGCCAGCAGTTACTTGTCCCGACAGGGGCCCCGATTAAACACTGAAGCTTTCTTT.